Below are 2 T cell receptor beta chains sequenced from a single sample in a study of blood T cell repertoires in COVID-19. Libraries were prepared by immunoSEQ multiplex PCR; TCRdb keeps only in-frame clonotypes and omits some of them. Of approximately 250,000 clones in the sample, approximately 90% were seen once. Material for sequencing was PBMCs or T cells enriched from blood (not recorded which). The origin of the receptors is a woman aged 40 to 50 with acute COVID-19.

The chain's CDR3 is CASSATSGATGELFF. For the CDR3, the DNA is TGCGCCAGCAGTGCGACTAGCGGAGCAACCGGGGAGCTGTTTTTT. The rearrangement joins TRBV10-1 to TRBJ2-2, with 9 bases identical to TRBD2. J was trimmed by 5 bases and V by 4 bases; bases with no gene match: 5. CDR3 length equals 15 residues. Germline assignment: CDR1 WNHNN and CDR2 SYGVQD (reference sequence).

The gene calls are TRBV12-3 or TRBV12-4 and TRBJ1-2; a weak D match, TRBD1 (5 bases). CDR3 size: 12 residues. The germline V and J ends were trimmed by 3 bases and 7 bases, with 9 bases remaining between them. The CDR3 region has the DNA TGTGCCAGCAGTTTTGCAGGGCGTGGCTACACCTTC. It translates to CASSFAGRGYTF.